Detailed here is one TCR beta chain. The antigen is not known. PCR was performed using 60 Vbeta and 13 Jbeta primers. TCRdb's table, derived via immunoSEQ multiplex PCR, lists solely in-frame clones and lacks some. The data contain some 130,000 clones, roughly 80% of them singletons. The sample belongs to a study of cytomegalovirus exposure and HLA in healthy donors. Notes on the study in general: Rare TCR sequences predominated, though certain public TCRs were found in many donors. Analyzed later, most CMV-associated TCR beta chains appeared HLA-restricted.

Sequenced input: PBMCs. This receptor was taken from a woman between 50 and 59 years old in good health and CMV-seropositive.

The CDR3 here is CAISEFTTNYGYTF. The DNA for the CDR3 is TGTGCCATCAGTGAGTTTACAACTAACTATGGCTACACCTTC. The V and J genes are TRBV10-3 and TRBJ1-2; D ambiguous. CDR3 length: 14 amino acids. Trimming left V 1 base short and J 0 bases short, with 6 bases between. The germline V gene has CDR1 ENHRY and CDR2 SYGVKD.